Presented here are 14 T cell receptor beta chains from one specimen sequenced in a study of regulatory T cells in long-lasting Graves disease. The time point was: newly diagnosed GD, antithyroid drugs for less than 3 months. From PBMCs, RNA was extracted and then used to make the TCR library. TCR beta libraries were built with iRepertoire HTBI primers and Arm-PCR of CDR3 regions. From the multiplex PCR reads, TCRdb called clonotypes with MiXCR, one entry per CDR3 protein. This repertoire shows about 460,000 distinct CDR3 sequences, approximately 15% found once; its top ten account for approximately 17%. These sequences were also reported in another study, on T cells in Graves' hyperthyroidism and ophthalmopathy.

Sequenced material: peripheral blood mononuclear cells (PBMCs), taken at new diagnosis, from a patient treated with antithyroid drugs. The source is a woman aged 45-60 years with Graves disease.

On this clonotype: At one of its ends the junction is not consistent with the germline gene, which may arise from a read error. CDR3 residues: CASSPGLAGDKTEYF. DNA of the CDR3: TGTGCCAGCAGCCCGGGACTAGCGGGAGATAAGACCGAGTACTTC. V usage is TRBV5-4 and J usage is TRBJ2-5; 14 nucleotides line up with TRBD2. CDR1 is SGHNT and CDR2 is YYREEE in the germline V gene (reference sequence). The CDR3 spans 15 residues. Using reference TRBV5-4 and TRBJ2-5 for the parts outside the CDR3, the full variable domain is ETGVTQSPTHLIKTRGQQVTLRCSSQSGHNTVSWYQQALGQGPQFIFQYYREEENGRGNFPPRFSGLQFPNYSSELNVNALELDDSALYLCASSPGLAGDKTEYFGPGTRLLVL.

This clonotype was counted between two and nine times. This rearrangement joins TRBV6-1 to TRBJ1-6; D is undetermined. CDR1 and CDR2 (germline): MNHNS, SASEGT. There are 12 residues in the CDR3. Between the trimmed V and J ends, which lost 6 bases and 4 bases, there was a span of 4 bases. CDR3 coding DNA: TGTGCCAGCAGACAGTATAATTCACCCCTCCACTTT. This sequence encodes CASRQYNSPLHF.

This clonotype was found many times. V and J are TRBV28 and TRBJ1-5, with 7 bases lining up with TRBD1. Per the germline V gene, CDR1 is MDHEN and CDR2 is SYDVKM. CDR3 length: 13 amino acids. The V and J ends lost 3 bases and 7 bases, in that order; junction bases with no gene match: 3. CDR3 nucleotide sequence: TGTGCCAGCAGTTTTCCAGGGGGACAGCCCCAGCATTTT. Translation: CASSFPGGQPQHF.

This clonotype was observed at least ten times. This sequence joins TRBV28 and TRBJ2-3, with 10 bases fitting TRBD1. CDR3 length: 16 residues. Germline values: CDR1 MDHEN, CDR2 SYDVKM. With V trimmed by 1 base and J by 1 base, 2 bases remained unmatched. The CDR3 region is CASSLLGTGGTDTQYF. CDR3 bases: TGTGCCAGCAGTTTATTAGGGACAGGGGGCACAGATACGCAGTATTTT. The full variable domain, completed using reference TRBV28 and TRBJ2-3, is DVKVTQSSRYLVKRTGEKVFLECVQDMDHENMFWYRQDPGLGLRLIYFSYDVKMKEKGDIPEGYSVSREKKERFSLILESASTNQTSMYLCASSLLGTGGTDTQYFGPGTRLTVL.

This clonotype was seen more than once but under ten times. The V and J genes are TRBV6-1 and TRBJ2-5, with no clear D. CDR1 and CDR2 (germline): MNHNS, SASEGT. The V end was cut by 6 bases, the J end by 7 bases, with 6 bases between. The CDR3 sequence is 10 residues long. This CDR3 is CASSMGTQYF. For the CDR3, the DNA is TGTGCCAGCAGCATGGGGACCCAGTACTTC.

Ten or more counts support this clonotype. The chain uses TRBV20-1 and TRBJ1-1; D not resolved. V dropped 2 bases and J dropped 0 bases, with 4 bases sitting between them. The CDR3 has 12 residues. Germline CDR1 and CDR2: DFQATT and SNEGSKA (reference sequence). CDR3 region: CSARHMNTEAFF. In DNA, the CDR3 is TGCAGTGCTAGACATATGAACACTGAAGCTTTCTTT.

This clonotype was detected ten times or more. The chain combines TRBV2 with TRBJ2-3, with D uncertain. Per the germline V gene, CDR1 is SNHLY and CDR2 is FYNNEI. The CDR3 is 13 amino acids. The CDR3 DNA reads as TGTGCGTCGCAAACAGAGAACACAGATACGCAGTATTTT. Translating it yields CASQTENTDTQYF.

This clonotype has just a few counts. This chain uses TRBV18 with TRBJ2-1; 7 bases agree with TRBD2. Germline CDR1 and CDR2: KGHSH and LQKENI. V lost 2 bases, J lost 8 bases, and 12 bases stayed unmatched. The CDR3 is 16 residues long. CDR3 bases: TGTGCCAGCTCACCAAGGAGCGGGGAGGGAGGCGATGAGCAGTTCTTC. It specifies CASSPRSGEGGDEQFF. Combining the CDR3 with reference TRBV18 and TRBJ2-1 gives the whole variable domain NAGVMQNPRHLVRRRGQEARLRCSPMKGHSHVYWYRQLPEEGLKFMVYLQKENIIDESGMPKERFSAEFPKEGPSILRIQQVVRGDSAAYFCASSPRSGEGGDEQFFGPGTRLTVL.

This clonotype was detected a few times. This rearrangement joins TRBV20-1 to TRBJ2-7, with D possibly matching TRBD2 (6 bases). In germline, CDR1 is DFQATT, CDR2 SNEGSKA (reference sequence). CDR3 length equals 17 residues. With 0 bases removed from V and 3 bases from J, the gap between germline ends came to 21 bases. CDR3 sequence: CSARDLSGLGGFYEQYF. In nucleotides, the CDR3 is TGCAGTGCTAGAGATTTATCAGGGCTGGGGGGTTTCTACGAGCAGTACTTC.

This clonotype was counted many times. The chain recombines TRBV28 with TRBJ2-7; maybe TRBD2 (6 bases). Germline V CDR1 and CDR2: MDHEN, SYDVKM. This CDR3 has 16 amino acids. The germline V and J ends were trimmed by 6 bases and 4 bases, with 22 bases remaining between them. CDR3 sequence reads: CASSLAPTDAGYEQYF. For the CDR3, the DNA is TGTGCCAGCAGCTTAGCCCCGACCGACGCGGGGTACGAGCAGTACTTC.

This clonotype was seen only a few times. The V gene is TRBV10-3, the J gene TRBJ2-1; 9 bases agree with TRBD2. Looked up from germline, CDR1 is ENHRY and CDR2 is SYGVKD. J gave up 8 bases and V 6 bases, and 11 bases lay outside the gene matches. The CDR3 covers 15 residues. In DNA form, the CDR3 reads TGTGCCATCAGCCCAATAGCGGGAGATGGCTATGAGCAGTTCTTC. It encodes CAISPIAGDGYEQFF.

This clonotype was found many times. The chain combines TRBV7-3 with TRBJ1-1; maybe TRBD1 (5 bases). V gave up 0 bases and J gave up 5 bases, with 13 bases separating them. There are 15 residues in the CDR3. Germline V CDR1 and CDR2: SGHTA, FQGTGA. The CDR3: CASSLTGTEATEAFF. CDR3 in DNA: TGTGCCAGCAGCTTAACGGGGACGGAAGCGACTGAAGCTTTCTTT.

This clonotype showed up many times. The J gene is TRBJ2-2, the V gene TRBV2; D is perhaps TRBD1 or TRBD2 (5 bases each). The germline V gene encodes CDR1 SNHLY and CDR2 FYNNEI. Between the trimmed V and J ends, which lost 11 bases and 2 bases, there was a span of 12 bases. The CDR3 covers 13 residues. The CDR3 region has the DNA TGTGCCGGCCTCCGGGGCAACACCGGGGAGCTGTTTTTT. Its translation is CAGLRGNTGELFF.

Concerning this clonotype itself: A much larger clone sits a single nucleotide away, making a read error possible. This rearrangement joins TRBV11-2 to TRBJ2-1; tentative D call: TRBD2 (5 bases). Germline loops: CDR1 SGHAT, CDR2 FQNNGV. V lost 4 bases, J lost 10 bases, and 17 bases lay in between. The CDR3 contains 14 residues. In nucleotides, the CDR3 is TGTGCCAGCAGCTCGACACAGCGGAGCTACGAGCAGTTCTTC. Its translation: CASSSTQRSYEQFF.